This passage covers 22 T cell receptor beta chains from one sample sequenced in a study of shared clonotypes between healthy human individuals. Using immunoSEQ multiplex PCR, the repertoire was profiled, and TCRdb retains in-frame clones only, with some absent. The table has around 510,000 clones, approximately 94% seen once. Material: naive CD4+ T cells sorted from blood. As for subset: CD45RA+ positively selected. These receptors came from a woman in her thirties in good health.

The J gene is TRBJ1-5, the V gene TRBV10-1; D remains unclear. V shed 9 bases and J shed 3 bases, with 9 bases lying between them. The CDR3 sequence is 12 residues long. CDR1 is WNHNN and CDR2 is SYGVQD in the germline V gene (reference sequence). CDR3 nucleotide sequence: TGCGCCAGGAACTTCCCCAATCAGCCCCAGCATTTT. It codes for CARNFPNQPQHF.

J is TRBJ1-1 and V is TRBV5-1, with D tentatively TRBD1 (5 bases). This CDR3 contains 13 residues. Trimming removed 5 bases at V and 7 bases at J, with 15 bases between. Germline V CDR1 and CDR2: SGHRS, YFSETQ. The CDR3 DNA reads as TGCGCCAGCAGTCCAGGGAGTGGGGGTGAAGCTTTCTTT. It specifies CASSPGSGGEAFF.

The chain is built from TRBV4-2 and TRBJ1-1; no clear D gene. Trimming removed 0 bases from V and 5 bases from J, with 16 bases in between. Germline values: CDR1 LGHNA, CDR2 YNFKEQ. The CDR3 contains 16 residues. For the CDR3, the DNA is TGTGCCAGCAGCCAAGAAACTGGGAGCCCGAGGACTGAAGCTTTCTTT. Translating gives CASSQETGSPRTEAFF.

The chain employs TRBV27 and TRBJ2-1; 7 bases are a match to TRBD2. The CDR3 length is 14 residues. V dropped 5 bases and J dropped 4; count of bases not matched to a gene: 5. Germline V lookup: CDR1 MNHEY, CDR2 SMNVEV (reference sequence). Written as DNA, the CDR3 is TGTGCCAGCAGTCCACTAGCGCCATACAATGAGCAGTTCTTC. It codes for CASSPLAPYNEQFF.

The rearrangement links TRBV27 to TRBJ2-3; 8 bases are shared with TRBD2. The CDR3 spans 14 residues. Germline V gene sequence: CDR1 MNHEY, CDR2 SMNVEV (reference sequence). The ends lost 7 bases at V and 1 base at J; junction bases unmatched: 4. DNA for the CDR3: TGTGCCAGCAACAAAGCGGGAGGCACAGATACGCAGTATTTT. Protein: CASNKAGGTDTQYF.

The rearrangement uses TRBV14 and TRBJ2-5; 8 nucleotides line up with TRBD2. Germline V lookup: CDR1 SGHDN, CDR2 FVKESK. The CDR3 has 18 residues. Trimming cost V 3 bases and J 5 bases; bases outside gene matches: 17. The CDR3 DNA follows: TGTGCCAGCAGCCATGGTCGCGTAGCTAGCGGGCCCTCGGAGACCCAGTACTTC. Translating it yields CASSHGRVASGPSETQYF.

This chain uses TRBV7-3 with TRBJ2-7, with D perhaps TRBD2 (6 bases). The CDR3 is 14 amino acids. V lost 2 bases, J lost 3 bases, and 11 bases lay in between. Germline loops: CDR1 SGHTA, CDR2 FQGTGA. The CDR3 spells CASSLYGRNYEQYF. The CDR3 DNA is TGTGCCAGCAGCTTATACGGGAGAAACTACGAGCAGTACTTC.

In its sample, this clone was seen once. The V call is TRBV29-1, the J call TRBJ2-4; a weak D match, TRBD1 (6 bases). V dropped 7 bases and J dropped 6 bases, with 22 bases sitting between them. Per germline, CDR1 SQVTM and CDR2 ANQGSEA. The CDR3 contains 15 residues. The CDR3 DNA is TGCAGCGCCTCAACAGGGTACCTCGGTGTAAACATTCAGTACTTC. Translating gives CSASTGYLGVNIQYF.

Concerning this clone itself: Other DNA sequences in this specimen translate into the identical CDR3. The CDR3 protein is CASSLGTGEETQYF. The CDR3, as DNA: TGCGCCAGCAGCTTGGGGACAGGAGAAGAGACCCAGTACTTC. The rearrangement joins TRBV5-1 to TRBJ2-5; 7 bases line up with TRBD1. The V gene end was trimmed by 0 bases and the J gene end by 3 bases; junction bases not matched to a gene: 2. CDR3 length: 14 residues. The germline V gene encodes CDR1 SGHRS and CDR2 YFSETQ.

This chain connects TRBV5-4 to TRBJ2-2; no reliable D call. The CDR3 is made up of 13 amino acids. The germline CDR1 and CDR2 sequences are SGHNT and YYREEE (reference sequence). With 5 bases removed from V and 0 bases from J, the gap between germline ends came to 5 bases. CDR3 nucleotides: TGTGCCAGCAGAATAGCGAACACCGGGGAGCTGTTTTTT. This codes for CASRIANTGELFF.

The V call is TRBV11-2, the J call TRBJ2-7; TRBD1 matches 7 bases. J gave up 7 bases and V 2 bases, and 14 bases lay outside the gene matches. The CDR3 runs to 16 residues. Looked up from germline, CDR1 is SGHAT and CDR2 is FQNNGV. CDR3 in amino acids: CASSLQTGLKETEQYF. The CDR3 bases are TGTGCCAGCAGCTTACAGACAGGGCTAAAAGAAACGGAGCAGTACTTC.

The chain combines TRBV28 with TRBJ1-1, with 7 bases that match TRBD1. The CDR3 is 13 amino acids. Germline values: CDR1 MDHEN, CDR2 SYDVKM. The V segment lost 6 bases and the J segment 4 bases; nucleotides outside the gene matches: 5. CDR3 in amino acids: CASSRGMGTEAFF. The CDR3 bases are TGTGCCAGCAGCAGGGGGATGGGCACTGAAGCTTTCTTT.

This chain uses TRBV28 with TRBJ2-1; D is possibly TRBD2 (5 bases). V was shortened by 3 bases and J by 9 bases, with 21 bases between the two germline ends. CDR3 length: 16 amino acids. From germline, CDR1 is MDHEN and CDR2 SYDVKM. CDR3 bases: TGTGCCAGCAGTTTCCACCTGGATGAGGGTTGGGGTGAGCAGTTCTTC. Amino acid sequence: CASSFHLDEGWGEQFF.

Comment on this clone: In the same sample, other DNA sequences code for this CDR3. J is TRBJ2-5 and V is TRBV18; 7 bases fit TRBD2. This CDR3 is built from 13 residues. CDR1 is KGHSH and CDR2 is LQKENI in the germline V gene. Trimming took 3 bases from V and 5 from J; bases not matched to a gene: 3. The DNA of the CDR3 is TGTGCCAGCTCACCGGGAGCGGGGGAGACCCAGTACTTC. Protein sequence: CASSPGAGETQYF.

This chain connects TRBV5-1 to TRBJ2-3, with D perhaps matching TRBD1 or TRBD2 (7 bases each). With 4 bases removed from V and 4 bases from J, the gap between germline ends came to 25 bases. The germline gives CDR1 SGHRS, CDR2 YFSETQ. This CDR3 has 18 amino acids. The CDR3 DNA is TGCGCCAGCAGCGAGAGCCTGGATTCAGGGGGAGGGGCAGATACGCAGTATTTT. Translation gives CASSESLDSGGGADTQYF. Full variable domain (missing parts from reference TRBV5-1 and TRBJ2-3): KAGVTQTPRYLIKTRGQQVTLSCSPISGHRSVSWYQQTPGQGLQFLFEYFSETQRNKGNFPGRFSGRQFSNSRSEMNVSTLELGDSALYLCASSESLDSGGGADTQYFGPGTRLTVL.

The rearrangement links TRBV7-9 to TRBJ2-5, with 8 bases aligning to TRBD2. The CDR3 length is 19 residues. Germline CDR1 reads SEHNR; CDR2 reads FQNEAQ (reference sequence). The V gene end was trimmed by 5 bases and the J gene end by 5 bases; junction bases not matched to a gene: 22. In DNA form, the CDR3 reads TGTGCCAGCAGCGGCGGGGCAGCGGCCGGGAGGGCCTTACGTGAGACCCAGTACTTC. Protein sequence: CASSGGAAAGRALRETQYF.

The chain recombines TRBV9 with TRBJ2-5; 8 positions agree with TRBD1. The tail of the sequence fits TRBJ2-7 better, so the J call may be wrong. The CDR3 covers 14 residues. Germline loops: CDR1 SGDLS, CDR2 YYNGEE. This CDR3 reads CASSEGTGMVEQYF. As DNA, the CDR3 is TGTGCCAGCAGCGAAGGGACAGGAATGGTCGAGCAGTACTTC.

The chain links TRBV15 to TRBJ1-2; the D gene is possibly TRBD1 (5 bases). Trimming took 6 bases from V and 8 from J, leaving 19 bases between them. The CDR3 extends over 14 amino acids. Germline V gene data show CDR1 as LNHNV and CDR2 as YYDKDF (reference sequence). The CDR3 loop is CATSIRGIIRGYTF. CDR3 DNA: TGTGCCACCAGTATAAGGGGAATAATAAGAGGCTACACCTTC.

J is TRBJ1-2 and V is TRBV27; 12 bases align to TRBD1. The CDR3 sequence is 14 residues long. V lost 5 bases and J lost 8; bases outside the gene matches: 6. CDR1 and CDR2 from the germline V gene are MNHEY and SMNVEV (reference sequence). For the CDR3, the DNA is TGTGCCAGCAGTCTCCGGGACAGGGGGCCGGGCTACACCTTC. Its protein product is CASSLRDRGPGYTF.

The chain couples TRBV9 to TRBJ2-3; 7 positions match TRBD2. Germline V gene lookup returns CDR1 SGDLS and CDR2 YYNGEE. The CDR3 runs 17 residues. J was trimmed by 6 bases and V by 2 bases; bases with no gene match: 15. CDR3 DNA: TGTGCCAGCAGCGTGCAGGGAGGGCCTCTAAAAGCCGATACGCAGTATTTT. It is translated as CASSVQGGPLKADTQYF. Full variable domain (remainder filled in from reference TRBV9 and TRBJ2-3): DSGVTQTPKHLITATGQRVTLRCSPRSGDLSVYWYQQSLDQGLQFLIQYYNGEERAKGNILERFSAQQFPDLHSELNLSSLELGDSALYFCASSVQGGPLKADTQYFGPGTRLTVL.

As concerns this clone: Different DNA sequences within this sample yield the same CDR3. The rearrangement links TRBV28 to TRBJ2-7; maybe TRBD2 (5 bases). Germline lookup yields CDR1 MDHEN and CDR2 SYDVKM. The ends were cut back, 2 bases at V and 0 bases at J, with 11 bases in the middle. The CDR3 runs 15 residues. The CDR3 loop is CASSLAGRSSYEQYF. Written as DNA, the CDR3 is TGTGCCAGCAGTTTAGCGGGCCGGAGCTCCTACGAGCAGTACTTC.

In nucleotides, the CDR3 is TGCGCCAGCAGCCAAGATAAGGGTAGGAACACTGAAGCTTTCTTT. Translating gives CASSQDKGRNTEAFF. The chain joins TRBV4-1 to TRBJ1-1, with D unresolved. CDR1 and CDR2 (germline): MGHRA, YSYEKL. This CDR3 has 15 amino acids. V lost 0 bases to trimming and J lost 1 base, with 9 bases between them.